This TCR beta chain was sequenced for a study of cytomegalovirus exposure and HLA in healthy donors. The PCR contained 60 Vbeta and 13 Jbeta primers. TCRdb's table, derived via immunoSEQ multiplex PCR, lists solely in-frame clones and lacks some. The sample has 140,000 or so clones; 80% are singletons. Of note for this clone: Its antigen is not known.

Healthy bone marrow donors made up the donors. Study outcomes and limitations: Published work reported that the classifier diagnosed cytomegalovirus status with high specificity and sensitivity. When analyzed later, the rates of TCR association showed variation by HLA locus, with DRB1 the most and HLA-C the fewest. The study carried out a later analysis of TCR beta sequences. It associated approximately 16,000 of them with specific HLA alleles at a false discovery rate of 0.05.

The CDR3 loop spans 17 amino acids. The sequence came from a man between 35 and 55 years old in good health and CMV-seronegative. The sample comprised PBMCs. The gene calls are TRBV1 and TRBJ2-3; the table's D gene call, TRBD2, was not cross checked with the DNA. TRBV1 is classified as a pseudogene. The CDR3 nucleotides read TGCACCAGCAGCCAAGATCTTACTGGCGGGGGACGAAATACGCAGTATTTT. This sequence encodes CTSSQDLTGGGRNTQYF.